This T cell receptor beta chain was observed in a study of CD8+ T cells in alopecia areata listed by TCRdb under 2018. Regarding the complete study: The treated patients, all with moderate-to-severe alopecia areata, were enrolled in an open-label pilot trial of oral tofacitinib given at 5 to 10 mg twice daily. Tofacitinib was given for 6 to 18 months, followed by 6 months of follow-up off drug to assess delayed response and recurrence. High-throughput TCRbeta sequencing was used to examine T cell clonal expansion in alopecia areata in both the C3H/HeJ mouse model and human patients. Human TCRbeta sequencing covered scalp tissue and sorted CD4+ and CD8+ peripheral blood T cells from patchy and totalis/universalis alopecia areata patients and healthy controls. Patients on tofacitinib were biopsied at baseline and after 4 and 24 weeks of treatment, and several of the patients also had a later scalp biopsy. Scalp clonality was compared across normal scalp (n=4), patchy alopecia areata scalp (n=8), and alopecia totalis/universalis scalp (n=8). RNA was obtained with the PAXgene miRNA kit for fixed scalp, the miRNeasy kit for PBMCs, and the RNeasy kit for mouse skin. TCRbeta CDR3 regions were amplified by immunoSEQ multiplex PCR using 35 Vbeta forward and 13 Jbeta reverse primers.

V loses 2 bases at its end and J loses 2 bases; junction bases beyond the gene matches: 5. Looking up the germline V gene (reference sequence) yields CDR1 LNHNV and CDR2 YYDKDF. The CDR3 numbers 15 residues from cysteine through phenylalanine. Only CDR3 DNA is held: 45 bases, read in frame from base 1. The library was obtained by the immunoSEQ multiplex PCR assay. For TCR sequencing, RNA was extracted from every sample and reverse transcribed into cDNA to serve as template. SuperScript III was used to make first-strand cDNA, primed with a 2:1 mix of oligo-dT and random hexamers. A synthetic immune receptor repertoire was used to gauge amplification bias, and whatever bias remained was removed computationally. On the authors' methods: Raw reads were preprocessed to remove errors, and CDR3 was defined by IMGT conventions from the conserved cysteine to phenylalanine. Clonality was calculated as 1 minus Shannon entropy normalized by log2 of the number of productive unique TCRs. Whether each scalp clone was CD4 or CD8 was inferred by checking scalp TCRbeta sequences against the CD4 and CD8 repertoires from sorted blood. Here the immuneACCESS table is served through TCRdb, limited to in-frame sequences with V and J called. Missing clones are a known gap in these copies; in checked studies unresolved V genes cover under half, and the rest lacks a known reason. The V and J calls and clone size were taken over from that table, and D and trimming were inferred from the DNA. The sample table lists 110,000 to 150,000 clones, approximately 50% of them with a count of one. Of the sample, roughly 0.92% falls within the top ten clones.

Paper-wide results and their limitations: Shared TCR sequences between patients were less evident than in mice, which may be partly attributable to HLA diversity in the patient population. Higher clonality and more expanded CD8+ clones were observed in lesional scalp than in normal scalp, particularly in alopecia totalis/universalis, a finding suggestive of antigenic drive. Unlike mouse skin, where gammadelta T cells dominate, normal human skin contains resident alphabeta T cells that get sequenced too, which complicates analysis of the scalp TCR repertoire.

For this clone: Its antigen is unknown. Base-call qualities are not available, and no considerably larger clone is one nucleotide away.

According to the study, the label for this sample's time point signals: baseline before oral tofacitinib. Lesional scalp punch biopsies and peripheral blood were obtained from alopecia areata patients. PBMCs were isolated by density centrifugation and stained for CD3, CD4 and CD8, after which CD4+ and CD8+ T cells were sorted on a FACSAria. This clonotype originated in a human donor with alopecia areata. This material consisted of CD4+ T cells sorted from blood, taken at week 0. The sequence is built from TRBV15 and TRBJ2-7; the junction holds 8 bases that match TRBD1. CDR3 loop: CATSRLPGQAYEQYF. The bases are TGTGCCACCAGCAGACTTCCGGGACAGGCCTACGAGCAGTACTTC.